The 30 T cell receptor beta chains reported below all come from one sample, sequenced in a study of response to subunit inactivated influenza vaccine. TCRdb re-called the RT-PCR reads with MiXCR, one entry per CDR3 protein. The sample has some 520,000 distinct CDR3 sequences; 16% are singletons. The sequencing used CD4+ T cells sorted from PBMCs, collected about 24 months after vaccination. The origin of the receptors is a man between 45 and 75 years old who received an inactivated influenza vaccine.

This chain joins TRBV6-2 or TRBV6-3 and TRBJ2-6, with D tentatively TRBD2 (5 bases). With 8 bases removed from V and 4 bases from J, the gap between germline ends came to 15 bases. The germline V gene encodes CDR1 MNHEY and CDR2 SVGEGT. The CDR3 contains 15 residues. CDR3 in amino acids: CASAFRGLGANVLTF. The CDR3 bases are TGTGCCAGCGCGTTTCGAGGACTCGGGGCCAACGTCCTGACTTTC.

This clonotype was counted a few times. The chain combines TRBV6-4 with TRBJ2-2; maybe TRBD2 (5 bases). The CDR3 runs 13 residues. The V and J ends lost 1 base and 6 bases respectively, with 6 bases between them. Germline-derived CDR1 and CDR2 are MRHNA and SNTAGT. As DNA, the CDR3 is TGTGCCAGCAGTGACTACGGGGCCGGGGAGCTGTTTTTT. This gives the protein CASSDYGAGELFF.

V and J are TRBV7-9 and TRBJ1-5; D might be TRBD1 (6 bases). CDR3 length: 17 amino acids. Germline loops: CDR1 SEHNR, CDR2 FQNEAQ (reference sequence). Deletions cut 1 base from V and 8 bases from J, with 21 bases between. The CDR3 reads CASSLGGAGAGIEPQHF. CDR3 DNA sequence: TGTGCCAGCAGCTTAGGGGGGGCAGGGGCCGGCATTGAGCCCCAGCATTTT.

CDR3 DNA sequence: TGTGCCAGCAGGAAGACAGGGGGTGGTGAAAAACTGTTTTTT. Translation gives CASRKTGGGEKLFF. The chain links TRBV2 to TRBJ1-4, with 9 bases matching TRBD1. The germline V gene has CDR1 SNHLY and CDR2 FYNNEI. Trimming at V came to 6 bases and at J to 7 bases, leaving 6 bases not matched to a gene. The CDR3 totals 14 residues.

This clonotype appeared a few times. V gene TRBV14 combines with J gene TRBJ2-1; the D is unclear. Looked up from germline, CDR1 is SGHDN and CDR2 is FVKESK. The CDR3 has 12 amino acids. The V end was cut by 1 base, the J end by 12 bases, with 10 bases between. The CDR3 reads CASSQGLRGQFF. As DNA, the CDR3 is TGTGCCAGCAGCCAAGGGTTGCGCGGGCAGTTCTTC.

The chain recombines TRBV4-3 with TRBJ1-1; D is ambiguous. Germline CDR1 LGHNA, CDR2 YSLEER. This CDR3 is 14 amino acids long. V lost 0 bases, J lost 11 bases, and 16 bases lay in between. CDR3 residues: CASSQDRHLPEAFF. The CDR3 nucleotides are TGCGCCAGCAGCCAAGATCGTCACCTGCCGGAGGCTTTCTTT.

This clonotype was recorded only once. The gene calls are TRBV4-3 and TRBJ1-2, with 7 bases lining up with TRBD1. V dropped 2 bases and J dropped 0; count of bases not matched to a gene: 9. The CDR3 runs 17 residues. Germline V gene data show CDR1 as LGHNA and CDR2 as YSLEER. The CDR3 loop is CASSQYLQDRPNYGYTF. The CDR3 DNA is TGCGCCAGCAGCCAATATCTTCAGGACAGGCCTAACTATGGCTACACCTTC.

This chain connects TRBV15 to TRBJ2-5; TRBD1 aligns across 9 bases. CDR3 length: 14 residues. The germline CDR1 and CDR2 sequences are LNHNV and YYDKDF (reference sequence). After removal of 3 bases from V and 1 base from J, the junction contained 0 bases not matched to a gene. CDR3 loop: CATSRDRGQETQYF. CDR3 in DNA: TGTGCCACCAGCAGGGACAGGGGCCAAGAGACCCAGTACTTC.

There are a few counts of this clonotype. The chain joins TRBV29-1 to TRBJ1-2; 7 nucleotides align to TRBD1. There are 14 residues in the CDR3. Trimming at V came to 4 bases and at J to 4 bases, leaving 9 bases not matched to a gene. CDR1 SQVTM and CDR2 ANQGSEA come from the germline V gene. CDR3 bases: TGCAGCGTTGCCGACAGGGTTAACCCCTATGGCTACACCTTC. This gives the protein CSVADRVNPYGYTF. Full variable domain (rest looked up from reference TRBV29-1 and TRBJ1-2): SAVISQKPSRDICQRGTSLTIQCQVDSQVTMMFWYRQQPGQSLTLIATANQGSEATYESGFVIDKFPISRPNLTFSTLTVSNMSPEDSSIYLCSVADRVNPYGYTFGSGTRLTVV.

The J gene is TRBJ1-1, the V gene TRBV29-1; possible D gene TRBD1, 6 bases. CDR1 and CDR2 (germline): SQVTM, ANQGSEA. V lost 4 bases to trimming and J lost 0 bases, with 12 bases between them. This CDR3 is built from 14 residues. CDR3 residues: CSVAQGNMNTEAFF. DNA of the CDR3: TGCAGCGTTGCGCAGGGGAACATGAACACTGAAGCTTTCTTT.

This chain connects TRBV6-1 to TRBJ1-5; D may be TRBD1 (6 bases). The CDR3 loop spans 15 amino acids. The ends were cut back, 5 bases at V and 8 bases at J, with 19 bases in the middle. Germline assignment: CDR1 MNHNS and CDR2 SASEGT. DNA for the CDR3: TGTGCCAGCAGTCCCTCCCGGACAGACGAAAAGCCCCAGCATTTT. Translating it yields CASSPSRTDEKPQHF.

This clonotype was counted only a few times. V is TRBV9 and J is TRBJ2-3, with D tentatively TRBD1 (6 bases). The germline CDR1 and CDR2 sequences are SGDLS and YYNGEE. The CDR3 contains 11 residues. The ends were cut back, 2 bases at V and 10 bases at J, with 8 bases in the middle. CDR3 loop: CASSVQGPQYF. The CDR3 region has the DNA TGTGCCAGCAGCGTCCAGGGGCCGCAGTATTTT.

The table lists this clonotype with a few counts. This chain links TRBV11-2 with TRBJ1-3; D is uncertain. CDR1 SGHAT and CDR2 FQNNGV come from the germline V gene. The CDR3 is 12 amino acids. Trimming pared 2 bases from V and 7 bases from J, leaving 6 bases between. This CDR3 is CASSLNRNTIYF. CDR3 DNA sequence: TGTGCCAGCAGCTTAAATAGGAACACCATATATTTT.

The chain uses TRBV3-1 and TRBJ2-2; no clear D. The CDR3 contains 14 residues. Trimming shortened V by 5 bases and J by 6 bases, and 13 bases separated the two germline ends. Germline CDR1 reads LGHDT; CDR2 reads YNNKEL (reference sequence). CDR3 sequence (DNA): TGTGCCAGCAGCGTAGACGGCTATCCCGGGGAGCTGTTTTTT. This sequence encodes CASSVDGYPGELFF. Together with reference TRBV3-1 and TRBJ2-2, the CDR3 gives the full variable domain: DTAVSQTPKYLVTQMGNDKSIKCEQNLGHDTMYWYKQDSKKFLKIMFSYNNKELIINETVPNRFSPKSPDKAHLNLHINSLELGDSAVYFCASSVDGYPGELFFGEGSRLTVL.

In this sample, this clonotype turned up a few times. V is TRBV6-2 or TRBV6-3 and J is TRBJ2-7; 7 bases are a match to TRBD1. Trimming at V came to 5 bases and at J to 2 bases, leaving 15 bases not matched to a gene. Looked up from germline, CDR1 is MNHEY and CDR2 is SVGEGT. The CDR3 runs 17 residues. This CDR3 reads CASSPNRYRGITYEQYF. The CDR3, as DNA: TGTGCCAGCAGTCCGAACCGCTACAGGGGTATAACCTACGAGCAGTACTTC.

The rearrangement links TRBV6-2 or TRBV6-3 to TRBJ2-1, with TRBD2 matching 10 bases. From germline, CDR1 is MNHEY and CDR2 SVGEGT. This CDR3 is built from 15 residues. V lost 6 bases, J lost 3 bases, and 5 bases stayed unmatched. This chain's CDR3 is CASRRGLAVYNEQFF. DNA for the CDR3: TGTGCCAGCAGGCGCGGACTAGCGGTCTACAATGAGCAGTTCTTC.

This clonotype was picked up a small number of times. The chain couples TRBV25-1 to TRBJ2-1, with D perhaps matching TRBD2 (5 bases). Germline CDR1 and CDR2: MGHDK and SYGVNS. There are 16 residues in the CDR3. Trimming stripped 6 bases from V and 5 bases from J, with 20 bases between. The CDR3 nucleotides read TGTGCCAGCAGCGAACTTACTAGTCGGCGGAACAATGAGCAGTTCTTC. It yields the protein CASSELTSRRNNEQFF.

The chain has TRBV6-2 or TRBV6-3 and TRBJ2-5; tentatively, D is TRBD1 or TRBD2 (6 bases each). This CDR3 has 13 amino acids. Germline V CDR1 and CDR2: MNHEY, SVGEGT. CDR3 amino acids: CAGRQGYQETQYF. CDR3 sequence (DNA): TGTGCAGGGAGGCAGGGGTACCAAGAGACCCAGTACTTC.

The chain combines TRBV30 with TRBJ2-7, with 10 positions matching TRBD1. The CDR3 runs 14 residues. Germline lookup yields CDR1 GTSNPN and CDR2 SVGIG (reference sequence). V lost 5 bases, J lost 4 bases, and 8 bases stayed unmatched. This chain's CDR3 is CAWSGQGLRYEQYF. In DNA, the CDR3 is TGTGCCTGGTCGGGACAGGGGCTTAGATACGAGCAGTACTTC.

This clonotype was seen at least ten times. The rearrangement uses TRBV7-9 and TRBJ2-5; possibly TRBD1 for D (5 bases). Per germline, CDR1 SEHNR and CDR2 FQNEAQ (reference sequence). The CDR3 is 14 amino acids. V was shortened by 3 bases and J by 2 bases, with 10 bases between the two germline ends. The CDR3 nucleotides are TGTGCCAGCAGCTTGGACACAGCACAAGAGACCCAGTACTTC. It yields the protein CASSLDTAQETQYF.

This clonotype has just a few counts. The chain employs TRBV5-1 and TRBJ1-1; the D is unclear. Trimming shortened V by 4 bases and J by 8 bases, and 12 bases separated the two germline ends. The CDR3 has 12 residues. The germline V gene has CDR1 SGHRS and CDR2 YFSETQ. The CDR3 DNA reads as TGCGCCAGCAGCCCCGGGTTAGGGGAAGCTTTCTTT. Amino acid sequence: CASSPGLGEAFF.

This clonotype has only a few counts. The V gene is TRBV5-6, the J gene TRBJ2-7, with 9 bases that match TRBD1. The germline V gene encodes CDR1 SGHDT and CDR2 YYEEEE. V lost 8 bases to trimming and J lost 7 bases; unmatched junction nucleotides: 7. The CDR3 spans 12 residues. The CDR3 sequence: CASGTGSREQYF. The CDR3 nucleotides are TGTGCCAGTGGGACAGGGTCGAGGGAGCAGTACTTC.

Here the CDR3 DNA reads TGTGCCAGCAGCGTACCGGGCAGCAATGAGCAGTTCTTC. Translation: CASSVPGSNEQFF. The chain couples TRBV9 to TRBJ2-1; no clear D gene. This CDR3 comprises 13 residues. Germline-derived CDR1 and CDR2 are SGDLS and YYNGEE. V lost 1 base and J 6 bases, leaving 8 bases between the germline ends.

The chain carries TRBV12-3 or TRBV12-4 and TRBJ2-5, with D tentatively TRBD1 or TRBD2 (5 bases each). CDR3 length: 13 residues. Trimming cost V 4 bases and J 4 bases, with 10 bases left between them. CDR3 sequence reads: CASSSRDGETQYF. In DNA, the CDR3 is TGTGCCAGCAGTTCCCGGGACGGAGAGACCCAGTACTTC.

This clonotype was observed a handful of times. V gene TRBV9 combines with J gene TRBJ2-2; D gene unclear. Germline V gives CDR1 SGDLS, CDR2 YYNGEE. This CDR3 spans 12 amino acids. Trimming left V 3 bases short and J 7 bases short, with 7 bases between. CDR3 amino acids: CASSEPRGELFF. In DNA, the CDR3 is TGTGCCAGCAGCGAACCCCGCGGGGAGCTGTTTTTT.

V is TRBV27 and J is TRBJ2-1; 9 bases map to TRBD2. V trimming: 4 bases; J trimming: 9 bases; junction bases outside the gene matches: 7. The CDR3 covers 14 residues. CDR1 and CDR2 (germline): MNHEY, SMNVEV (reference sequence). CDR3 sequence (DNA): TGTGCCAGCAGTTCGACGGGACTAGCAGGTGAGCAGTTCTTC. Amino acids: CASSSTGLAGEQFF.

The table lists this clonotype with a few counts. The chain recombines TRBV4-1 with TRBJ2-3, with D possibly TRBD1 on 6 matching bases. CDR3 length: 14 residues. Looked up from germline, CDR1 is MGHRA and CDR2 is YSYEKL. The V end lost 2 bases, the J end lost 5 bases, and 11 bases lay between the germline ends. The CDR3 DNA reads TGCGCCAGCAGCCAACAACAGGGCGGAGATACGCAGTATTTT. Protein: CASSQQQGGDTQYF.

V is TRBV25-1 and J is TRBJ2-1; D is possibly TRBD2 (6 bases). The V gene's germline CDR1 is MGHDK and CDR2 SYGVNS. The CDR3 is made up of 15 amino acids. V dropped 2 bases and J dropped 0 bases, with 8 bases sitting between them. As DNA, the CDR3 is TGTGCCAGCAGTGAAGGGACTCGCTCCTACAATGAGCAGTTCTTC. Protein product: CASSEGTRSYNEQFF.

The table lists this clonotype with many counts. The rearrangement uses TRBV6-1 and TRBJ2-1; no clear D. Germline values: CDR1 MNHNS, CDR2 SASEGT. Deletions cut 7 bases from V and 6 bases from J, with 13 bases between. The length of the CDR3 is 13 residues. CDR3 residues: CASTRWGSNEQFF. In DNA form, the CDR3 reads TGTGCCAGCACCCGGTGGGGTTCCAATGAGCAGTTCTTC.

V and J are TRBV3-1 and TRBJ1-4, with 7 bases matching TRBD1. The CDR3 has 14 residues. J lost 8 bases, V lost 0 bases, and 3 bases had no gene match. From germline, CDR1 is LGHDT and CDR2 YNNKEL (reference sequence). The CDR3 loop reads CASSQEQGREKLFF. CDR3 sequence (DNA): TGTGCCAGCAGCCAAGAACAGGGGAGGGAAAAACTGTTTTTT. Full variable domain (rest looked up from reference TRBV3-1 and TRBJ1-4): DTAVSQTPKYLVTQMGNDKSIKCEQNLGHDTMYWYKQDSKKFLKIMFSYNNKELIINETVPNRFSPKSPDKAHLNLHINSLELGDSAVYFCASSQEQGREKLFFGSGTQLSVL.